This entry is about one T cell receptor beta chain. Its cognate antigen has yet to be identified. There are no base qualities to consult, and no much larger clone falls within one base. Each clonotype received, on average, 10x coverage in deep resolution sequencing performed on a MiSeq, where the target depth lay between 1 in 1 million and 1 in 200,000 T cells. The immunoSEQ hsTCRB Kit was used to generate TCR beta libraries. On the study's bioinformatics: The data were analyzed with ImmunoSEQ Analyzer and ImmunoSEQ Data Assistant, and V, D and J gene assignments followed IMGT definitions. Clonality, with values ranging from 0 to 1, was calculated as one minus the normalized Shannon entropy of productive rearrangement frequencies. Only overrepresented clonotypes making up at least 0.05% of each patient's repertoire were included in the public clonotype analysis. About twelve repertoires from age-matched healthy donors, obtained from immuneACCESS, served as clonality controls. TCRdb's version of the immuneACCESS table is confined to in-frame rearrangements and falls short of the full clone set. An unresolved V gene accounts for under half of the shortfall where checked; the remainder is of unknown origin. Clonal size and the V and J genes are those of that table, whereas D and trimming came from the DNA. The sample table contains 250,000 to 350,000 clones; only one count was recorded for 60% to 80% of them. The ten largest account for roughly 6% of the sample.

V drops 3 bases and J drops 4 bases, leaving 15 bases in between. According to the germline V gene, CDR1 reads KGHSH and CDR2 reads LQKENI. The CDR3 measures 15 amino acids from cysteine to phenylalanine. This entry keeps only the CDR3 DNA: 45 bases, framed from base 1. According to the study, the label for this sample's time point signals: progressive disease on ibrutinib. Around 1.8 micrograms of genomic DNA were extracted from cryopreserved PBMCs for TCR beta library preparation. Longitudinal blood samples from CLL patients on ibrutinib monotherapy were analyzed using high-throughput TCR beta sequencing. The patients were enrolled in a single-center, open-label phase 2 trial of ibrutinib monotherapy. This specimen belongs to a study of cytotoxic CD8 clonotypes in ibrutinib-treated CLL (dated by TCRdb to the early 2020s). For context, the study as a whole: The cohort was composed of 11 relapsed/refractory and fewer than 16 treatment-naive patients; IGHV unmutated status was identified in some 17 patients. Cryopreserved peripheral blood mononuclear cells were collected before treatment, at response, and at either disease progression or sustained remission. Of the 86 people in the trial, about 25 had longitudinal samples available. Every remission and progressive disease sample was obtained while ibrutinib was still being received by the patients. Responses were partial in around 25 patients and complete in 2; after median about 63 months follow-up, around 15 stayed in remission and roughly twelve progressed. Response samples were obtained after a median of around eleven months of treatment, with a range of roughly 6 to 40 months. On average, each sample yielded some 250,000 productive templates and 94,082 productive rearrangements. Study-wide conclusions, independent of this receptor: Public clonotypes were rare and either contracted or stayed stable during treatment, and the rise in clonality at ibrutinib response reflected the expansion of private clonotypes. Baseline clonality was found to be higher than that of age-matched healthy donors and was strongly correlated with circulating CD8+ T-cell counts. An increase in clonality was observed at ibrutinib response, with clonality remaining stable during sustained remission and falling back toward baseline at progression. Sustained-remission and progressing patients did not have matched sampling times, and lymph node repertoires were not examined.

The source material was PBMCs, sampled at disease progression, from a patient treated with ibrutinib. The V gene is TRBV18 and the J gene is TRBJ2-5; TRBD2 is a possible D gene, resting on 6 matching bases. The sequence derives from a human donor with chronic lymphocytic leukemia. The CDR3 region reads CASSPTGGMGETQYF. The DNA reads TGTGCCAGCTCACCTACCGGGGGAATGGGAGAGACCCAGTACTTC. Supplemented by the reference TRBV18 and TRBJ2-5 proteins around the CDR3, the complete variable domain is NAGVMQNPRHLVRRRGQEARLRCSPMKGHSHVYWYRQLPEEGLKFMVYLQKENIIDESGMPKERFSAEFPKEGPSILRIQQVVRGDSAAYFCASSPTGGMGETQYFGPGTRLLVL.